Listed here is a single T cell receptor beta chain. Antigen specificity is unknown. This entry belongs to a study of beta chain features in type 1 diabetes. A sort by CD45RO/CCR7/CD25/CD127/CD95/CD27 yielded CD4+ naive, central memory, regulatory and stem cell-like memory cells. Purity above 95% was achieved in all sorted populations. Trimming stripped 8 bases from V and 0 bases from J, with 14 bases between. Germline V gives CDR1 GTSNPN, CDR2 SVGIG (reference sequence). The CDR3 runs to 14 residues. Study-level results: At VDJ recombination sites, type 1 diabetes patients had fewer insertions and more deleted nucleotides. Patients with Type 1 diabetes showed moderately but significantly shorter TCRB CDR3s in all four CD4+ subsets.

Every isolated RNA sample was fully reverse transcribed, so sequencing captured expressed TCRB transcripts. The protocol was immunoSEQ multiplex PCR, while the TCRdb copy is restricted to in-frame clones and leaves out a portion. Of fewer than 250,000 clones in the sample, roughly two thirds were seen once. This sequence joins TRBV30 and TRBJ1-5; D unresolved. Sequenced sample: naive CD4+ T cells from blood. The receptor comes from a man aged 30-40 years in good health. The CDR3 protein is CATQAADSNQPQHF. As DNA, the CDR3 is TGTGCCACCCAGGCAGCGGATAGCAATCAGCCCCAGCATTTT.